These T cell receptor beta chains were read from a single sample in a study of blood T cell repertoires in COVID-19. Assay used: immunoSEQ multiplex PCR; TCRdb lists only in-frame clones, some missing. The sample lists some 48,000 clones, approximately 90% occurring once. The sample comprised peripheral blood. These receptors all come from a man in his 70s with acute or convalescent COVID-19. CDR3s include the opening cysteine and the closing phenylalanine or tryptophan. D genes are given only for firm matches. Not all rows give a size; the values are once, few, many and, for expanded clones, a class.

>-|-|TRBV11-3|TRBJ1-1
CASSLGTGNEAFF
TGTGCCAGCAGCTTAGGAACAGGGAATGAAGCTTTCTTT
>-|TRBD1|TRBV19|TRBJ2-7
CASSYSAGGRTYEQYF
TGTGCCAGTAGTTATTCGGCAGGGGGACGCACCTACGAGCAGTACTTC
>-|-|TRBV7-3|TRBJ1-1
CASSLQQGYEAFF
TGTGCCAGCAGCTTACAACAGGGATATGAAGCTTTCTTT
>-|-|TRBV7-6|TRBJ1-5
CASSPSVGRPQHF
TGTGCCAGCAGCCCGTCGGTGGGGAGGCCCCAGCATTTT
>-|TRBD1|TRBV6-2/TRBV6-3|TRBJ1-5
CASSRRQGRVENQPQHF
TGTGCCAGCAGCCGGCGACAGGGGAGAGTTGAAAATCAGCCCCAGCATTTT
>-|-|TRBV6-1|TRBJ1-2
CASSEERVGGYTF
TGTGCCAGCAGTGAAGAGAGGGTCGGGGGCTACACCTTC
>-|TRBD1|TRBV19|TRBJ1-2
CASDTGTGFGYTF
TGTGCCAGTGACACCGGGACAGGGTTTGGCTACACCTTC
>-|TRBD1|TRBV13|TRBJ1-1
CASTSRTGETEAFF
TGTGCCAGCACCTCTCGGACAGGGGAAACTGAAGCTTTCTTT
>-|TRBD2|TRBV5-1|TRBJ2-6
CASRGLAGGRGANVLTF
TGCGCCAGCAGGGGACTCGCGGGGGGGCGAGGGGCCAACGTCCTGACTTTC
>-|TRBD1|TRBV7-9|TRBJ1-2
CASRPGTGNGYTF
TGTGCCAGCAGACCCGGGACAGGGAATGGCTACACCTTC
>-|-|TRBV19|TRBJ1-5
CASSIRGRDQPQHF
TGTGCCAGTAGTATAAGGGGCAGAGATCAGCCCCAGCATTTT
>-|-|TRBV6-5|TRBJ2-7
CASSPRYSYEQYF
TGTGCCAGCAGTCCACGATACAGTTACGAGCAGTACTTC
>-|TRBD1|TRBV5-4|TRBJ2-3
CASSLGAGGREDTQYF
TGTGCCAGCAGCTTGGGCGCAGGGGGACGAGAAGATACGCAGTATTTT
>-|-|TRBV19|TRBJ1-1
CASSSWSTEAFF
TGTGCCAGTAGTTCCTGGAGCACTGAAGCTTTCTTT
>-|-|TRBV6-5|TRBJ2-5
CASSYEQTGSETQYF
TGTGCCAGCAGTTACGAACAAACAGGGAGTGAGACCCAGTACTTC
>-|-|TRBV7-2|TRBJ2-5
CASSRYQETQYF
TGTGCCAGCAGCCGGTACCAAGAGACCCAGTACTTC
>-|TRBD1|TRBV11-2|TRBJ1-1
CASSKTGGGTEAFF
TGTGCCAGCAGCAAAACAGGGGGCGGGACTGAAGCTTTCTTT
>-|-|TRBV4-2|TRBJ1-2
CASSQDRANYGYTF
TGTGCCAGCAGCCAAGACAGGGCTAACTATGGCTACACCTTC
>-|-|TRBV24-1|TRBJ1-1
CATSDAGLRAFF
TGTGCCACCAGTGATGCGGGTTTGAGAGCTTTCTTT
>-|-|TRBV28|TRBJ2-7
CASIGGGGVYEQYF
TGTGCCAGCATTGGTGGCGGGGGCGTCTACGAGCAGTACTTC
>-|-|TRBV6-5|TRBJ1-6
CASSPGGLYNSPLHF
TGTGCCAGCAGCCCCGGGGGGCTCTATAATTCACCCCTCCACTTT
>-|TRBD1|TRBV7-8|TRBJ1-5
CASSFQTWDSRDQPQHF
TGTGCCAGCAGCTTCCAGACGTGGGACAGCCGTGATCAGCCCCAGCATTTT
>-|-|TRBV18|TRBJ1-5
CASSRHRNQPQHF
TGTGCCAGCTCACGTCACAGAAATCAGCCCCAGCATTTT
>-|-|TRBV5-4|TRBJ2-5
CASSLRSKGLGETQYF
TGTGCCAGCAGCCTCCGCAGTAAGGGGCTGGGAGAGACCCAGTACTTC
>once|-|TRBV4-1|TRBJ1-1
CASSYGTGVNTEAFF
TGCGCCAGCAGCTATGGGACGGGGGTGAACACTGAAGCTTTCTTT
>-|-|TRBV12-3/TRBV12-4|TRBJ2-7
CASSFGGDEQYF
TGTGCCAGCAGTTTTGGAGGTGACGAGCAGTACTTC
>-|-|TRBV27|TRBJ2-3
CASSPLTILTDTQYF
TGTGCCAGCAGTCCCCTCACAATCCTCACAGATACGCAGTATTTT
>-|TRBD2|TRBV5-5|TRBJ2-3
CASSLGGGTTDTQYF
TGTGCCAGCAGCCTAGGCGGGGGGACCACAGATACGCAGTATTTT
>-|TRBD1|TRBV3-1/TRBV3-2|TRBJ2-1
CASSQVYHRGSMAEQFF
TGTGCCAGCAGCCAAGTGTACCACAGGGGTTCGATGGCTGAGCAGTTCTTC
>few|TRBD1|TRBV4-2|TRBJ2-7
CASSQGGGTGYEQYF
TGTGCCAGCAGCCAAGGTGGCGGGACAGGGTACGAGCAGTACTTC
>-|-|TRBV18|TRBJ1-1
CASSVGGANTEAFF
TGTGCCAGCTCCGTGGGGGGGGCCAACACTGAAGCTTTCTTT
>-|-|TRBV5-1|TRBJ2-7
CASSLGGGDSYEQYF
TGCGCCAGCAGCTTGGGTGGAGGGGACTCCTACGAGCAGTACTTC
>-|TRBD1|TRBV6-6|TRBJ2-1
CASSSGQGGISQFF
TGTGCCAGCAGTTCGGGACAGGGGGGGATTTCGCAGTTCTTC
>-|-|TRBV11-2|TRBJ1-1
CASSLFGGTNTEAFF
TGTGCCAGCAGCTTGTTCGGGGGAACGAACACTGAAGCTTTCTTT
>-|TRBD1|TRBV2|TRBJ1-2
CASSADRGFYGYTF
TGTGCCAGCAGTGCGGACAGGGGGTTCTATGGCTACACCTTC
>-|-|TRBV30|TRBJ1-2
CAINQAGGYTF
TGTGCCATAAACCAGGCGGGAGGCTACACCTTC
>-|TRBD2|TRBV19|TRBJ2-1
CASSTPRGSGVTNEQFF
TGTGCCAGTAGTACCCCACGAGGAAGCGGGGTTACCAATGAGCAGTTCTTC
>-|-|TRBV18|TRBJ1-3
CASSPGRQSGNTIYF
TGTGCCAGCTCACCAGGTCGACAGTCTGGAAACACCATATATTTT
>few|-|TRBV19|TRBJ1-6
CASSIALNSPLHF
TGTGCCAGTAGTATAGCACTTAACTCACCCCTCCACTTT
>-|-|TRBV7-8|TRBJ1-6
CASSLTESSYNSPLHF
TGTGCCAGCAGCTTAACGGAGAGCTCCTATAATTCACCCCTCCACTTT
>-|-|TRBV19|TRBJ1-2
CASSYTTNYGYTF
TGTGCCAGTAGTTACACGACTAACTATGGCTACACCTTC
>-|TRBD1|TRBV19|TRBJ1-1
CATGTGMNTEAFF
TGTGCCACTGGGACAGGGATGAACACTGAAGCTTTCTTT